This TCR beta chain was sequenced during a study of blood T cells in healthy people across ages. J was trimmed by 3 bases and V by 2 bases; bases with no gene match: 3. Germline V lookup: CDR1 SEHNR, CDR2 FQNEAQ (reference sequence). The CDR3 is made up of 16 amino acids. Each sample yielded at least 6 micrograms of PBMC total RNA. This clonotype was detected many times. Through a sample-barcoded 5' primer and a J-beta primer mix, a second PCR was run for 7 to 11 cycles. All samples yielded 2.5 million or more CDR3-containing paired-end reads. TCRdb itself ran the 5' RACE reads through MiXCR, one entry per CDR3 protein. The sample records just under 900,000 distinct CDR3 sequences, 29% being singletons.

Sequenced: blood. This receptor was taken from an elderly woman in good health. The chain uses TRBV7-9 and TRBJ2-4; TRBD1 matches 11 bases. The CDR3 region is CASSLWTGGVKNIQYF. The DNA of the CDR3 is TGTGCCAGCAGCTTATGGACAGGGGGCGTCAAAAACATTCAGTACTTC.